These 31 T cell receptor beta chains were all obtained from the same sample, sequenced in a study of metastatic and nonmetastatic thyroid tumors. Via MiXCR, TCRdb re-called the PCR reads. The table has just over 70,000 clones, more than 15% seen once. All patients were untreated before thyroid surgery. Sequenced: blood. The receptors stem from a female donor with papillary thyroid cancer or a benign thyroid nodule (not recorded which). Some clones in this sample may be carry-over from other donors' samples.

As to this clone: This could be a read error, since a much larger clone is one nucleotide away. The V gene is TRBV5-4, the J gene TRBJ2-1; D remains ambiguous. This CDR3 has 15 amino acids. Germline V CDR1 and CDR2: SGHNT, YYREEE (reference sequence). V was shortened by 2 bases and J by 0 bases, with 9 bases between the two germline ends. This chain's CDR3 is CASSFRRFSYNEQFF. Here the CDR3 DNA reads TGTGCCAGCAGCTTCAGACGGTTCTCCTACAATGAGCAGTTCTTC. The full variable domain, with the rest looked up from reference TRBV5-4 and TRBJ2-1, is ETGVTQSPTHLIKTRGQQVTLRCSSQSGHNTVSWYQQALGQGPQFIFQYYREEENGRGNFPPRFSGLQFPNYSSELNVNALELDDSALYLCASSFRRFSYNEQFFGPGTRLTVL.

This clone was recorded many times. This chain connects TRBV19 to TRBJ2-7; 10 bases are a match to TRBD2. Losses at the gene ends were 6 bases for V and 7 bases for J; bases not matched to a gene: 6. The CDR3 consists of 13 residues. Looked up from germline, CDR1 is LNHDA and CDR2 is SQIVND (reference sequence). In nucleotides, the CDR3 is TGTGCCAGTAGCCTAGCGGGAGCGGGAGAGCAGTACTTC. Translated, it gives CASSLAGAGEQYF.

In this sample, this clone turned up many times. The chain carries TRBV5-4 and TRBJ1-6, with 9 bases identical to TRBD1. Unmatched junction bases numbered 9, after V lost 4 bases and J lost 10 bases. CDR1 and CDR2 (germline): SGHNT, YYREEE (reference sequence). The CDR3 consists of 15 residues. The CDR3 nucleotides are TGTGCCAGCAGCGATGGGACAGGGTTAGTCTCACCCCTCCACTTT. It translates to CASSDGTGLVSPLHF. Full variable domain (outside the CDR3, taken from reference TRBV5-4 and TRBJ1-6): ETGVTQSPTHLIKTRGQQVTLRCSSQSGHNTVSWYQQALGQGPQFIFQYYREEENGRGNFPPRFSGLQFPNYSSELNVNALELDDSALYLCASSDGTGLVSPLHFGNGTRLTVT.

The J gene is TRBJ2-7, the V gene TRBV5-1, with D possibly matching TRBD1 (5 bases). There are 13 residues in the CDR3. V lost 0 bases to trimming and J lost 5 bases, with 9 bases between them. Germline V lookup: CDR1 SGHRS, CDR2 YFSETQ. CDR3 sequence (DNA): TGCGCCAGCAGCTTGGTCAGGGCCCACGAGCAGTACTTC. It specifies CASSLVRAHEQYF. Together with reference TRBV5-1 and TRBJ2-7, the CDR3 gives the full variable domain: KAGVTQTPRYLIKTRGQQVTLSCSPISGHRSVSWYQQTPGQGLQFLFEYFSETQRNKGNFPGRFSGRQFSNSRSEMNVSTLELGDSALYLCASSLVRAHEQYFGPGTRLTVT.

This clone has ten or more counts. This specimen includes other DNA sequences encoding the same CDR3. This chain joins TRBV5-1 and TRBJ1-5; 11 bases match TRBD1. J was trimmed by 5 bases and V by 0 bases; bases with no gene match: 1. The CDR3 runs 15 residues. Germline V gene data show CDR1 as SGHRS and CDR2 as YFSETQ. The CDR3 here is CASSLGDRGDQPQHF. CDR3 coding DNA: TGCGCCAGCAGCTTGGGGGACAGGGGGGATCAGCCCCAGCATTTT.

This clone was observed many times. The genes are TRBV6-1 and TRBJ2-5; D not certain. Per the germline V gene, CDR1 is MNHNS and CDR2 is SASEGT. This CDR3 is 13 amino acids long. V dropped 7 bases and J dropped 2 bases, with 11 bases sitting between them. The CDR3 loop reads CASNPKEQETQYF. The CDR3 nucleotides read TGTGCCAGCAACCCCAAAGAACAAGAGACCCAGTACTTC.

This clone was found once. The chain links TRBV5-6 to TRBJ2-3; 7 bases match TRBD1. Germline lookup yields CDR1 SGHDT and CDR2 YYEEEE. The CDR3 extends over 16 amino acids. V was clipped by 4 bases and J by 5 bases; unmatched bases: 13. The CDR3 protein is CASSLYGTTGKDTQYF. The CDR3 region has the DNA TGTGCCAGCAGCCTCTATGGGACGACAGGGAAAGATACGCAGTATTTT.

At least ten counts were recorded for this clone. The chain couples TRBV6-1 to TRBJ2-7, with 8 bases lining up with TRBD1. V shed 10 bases and J 2 bases; nucleotides not matched to a gene: 7. CDR1 is MNHNS, CDR2 SASEGT, per germline. CDR3 length: 13 amino acids. The CDR3 loop reads CATRGLQTYEQYF. The CDR3 DNA is TGTGCCACCAGGGGGCTCCAAACCTACGAGCAGTACTTC.

This clone has more than one count but fewer than ten. The germline gene is not matched at one end of the junction; a read error may be the cause. V gene TRBV10-3 combines with J gene TRBJ2-1; no firm D call. The CDR3 length is 14 residues. Germline CDR1 and CDR2: ENHRY and SYGVKD. The CDR3 DNA sequence: TGCGCCATCAGTGAGCCCCGGGCTATCGTGACACAGTTCTTC. Amino acid sequence: CAISEPRAIVTQFF.

This clone was counted at least ten times. The chain carries TRBV30 and TRBJ2-7; 15 positions match TRBD2. The ends lost 4 bases at V and 6 bases at J; junction bases unmatched: 1. CDR3 length equals 13 residues. CDR1 GTSNPN and CDR2 SVGIG come from the germline V gene (reference sequence). This chain's CDR3 is CAWKGLAGGEQYF. The CDR3 DNA reads as TGTGCCTGGAAGGGACTAGCGGGAGGCGAGCAGTACTTC. The full variable domain, completed using reference TRBV30 and TRBJ2-7, is SQTIHQWPATLVQPVGSPLSLECTVEGTSNPNLYWYRQAAGRGLQLLFYSVGIGQISSEVPQNLSASRPQDRQFILSSKKLLLSDSGFYLCAWKGLAGGEQYFGPGTRLTVT.

This clone came up many times. This sequence joins TRBV19 and TRBJ2-7; 8 bases match TRBD1. In germline, CDR1 is LNHDA, CDR2 SQIVND (reference sequence). This CDR3 has 14 residues. Unmatched junction bases numbered 3, after V lost 3 bases and J lost 2 bases. The CDR3 reads CASSIQTGAYEQYF. CDR3 bases: TGTGCCAGTAGTATCCAGACAGGGGCCTACGAGCAGTACTTC.

This clone was counted ten times or more. The V call is TRBV27, the J call TRBJ2-3; D tentatively fits TRBD1 or TRBD2 (7 bases each). The germline gives CDR1 MNHEY, CDR2 SMNVEV (reference sequence). V shed 4 bases and J shed 2 bases, with 16 bases lying between them. The CDR3 has 16 residues. CDR3 residues: CASSYDREGLTDTQYF. The CDR3, as DNA: TGTGCCAGCAGTTACGACAGGGAGGGCCTCACAGATACGCAGTATTTT.

Concerning this clone: Other DNA sequences in this sample translate to the same CDR3. This sequence joins TRBV18 and TRBJ2-5, with 10 nucleotides matching TRBD1. Germline V gene data show CDR1 as KGHSH and CDR2 as LQKENI. With 3 bases clipped from V and 5 bases from J, the junction kept 3 bases outside the gene matches. The CDR3 runs to 14 residues. CDR3 residues: CASSPGTGDETQYF. CDR3 coding DNA: TGTGCCAGCTCACCCGGGACAGGGGACGAGACCCAGTACTTC.

This clone was seen at least ten times. The chain is built from TRBV19 and TRBJ2-1; no clear D. The CDR3 covers 11 residues. CDR1 and CDR2 from the germline V gene are LNHDA and SQIVND (reference sequence). The V end lost 6 bases, the J end lost 7 bases, and 7 bases lay between the germline ends. CDR3 nucleotides: TGTGCCAGTAGGACGCGGAATGAGCAGTTCTTC. Its protein is CASRTRNEQFF. Variable domain in full (rest from reference TRBV19 and TRBJ2-1): DGGITQSPKYLFRKEGQNVTLSCEQNLNHDAMYWYRQDPGQGLRLIYYSQIVNDFQKGDIAEGYSVSREKKESFPLTVTSAQKNPTAFYLCASRTRNEQFFGPGTRLTVL.

This clone was detected many times. This rearrangement joins TRBV28 to TRBJ1-5; tentative D call: TRBD1 (5 bases). Germline values: CDR1 MDHEN, CDR2 SYDVKM. Trimming removed 5 bases at V and 1 base at J, with 12 bases between. The CDR3 length is 15 residues. CDR3 sequence reads: CASSGGGLSNQPQHF. CDR3 DNA sequence: TGTGCCAGCAGTGGGGGGGGTTTGAGCAATCAGCCCCAGCATTTT.

The V and J genes are TRBV28 and TRBJ2-7, with D uncertain. The germline gives CDR1 MDHEN, CDR2 SYDVKM. The CDR3 sequence is 13 residues long. With 8 bases removed from V and 3 bases from J, the gap between germline ends came to 14 bases. CDR3 loop: CASRRPTGYEQYF. The CDR3 coding sequence is TGTGCCAGCCGACGGCCTACGGGCTACGAGCAGTACTTC.

Ten or more counts support this clone. The V gene is TRBV10-3, the J gene TRBJ2-1; 12 nucleotides agree with TRBD2. From germline, CDR1 is ENHRY and CDR2 SYGVKD. Trimming removed 5 bases from V and 6 bases from J; junction bases left unmatched: 17. This CDR3 has 19 residues. CDR3 coding DNA: TGTGCCATCAGTACACCTAGCGGGAGGGTTAAGCTTAATATCAATGAGCAGTTCTTC. It yields the protein CAISTPSGRVKLNINEQFF.

There are many counts of this clone. V usage is TRBV24-1 and J usage is TRBJ1-2, with unresolved D. In germline, CDR1 is KGHDR, CDR2 SFDVKD. V lost 2 bases, J lost 8 bases, and 5 bases lay in between. The CDR3 length is 11 residues. The CDR3 DNA reads as TGTGCCACCAGTGATTCTGTGGGCTACACCTTC. It is translated as CATSDSVGYTF.

The sample holds many counts of this clone. J is TRBJ2-2 and V is TRBV13; D call uncertain. This CDR3 contains 16 residues. Trimming shortened V by 5 bases and J by 1 base, and 14 bases separated the two germline ends. Germline loops: CDR1 PRHDT, CDR2 FYEKMQ (reference sequence). CDR3 bases: TGTGCCAGCAGCCACCGAGGACGATTGAACACCGGGGAGCTGTTTTTT. This sequence encodes CASSHRGRLNTGELFF.

This clone was counted a few times. The rearrangement uses TRBV7-9 and TRBJ2-1, with TRBD2 identical over 7 bases. The CDR3 covers 13 residues. Germline V lookup: CDR1 SEHNR, CDR2 FQNEAQ (reference sequence). The trim removed 1 base at V and 6 bases at J, leaving 0 bases unmatched. DNA for the CDR3: TGTGCCAGCAGCTTAGGGACTAGCAATGAGCAGTTCTTC. Translating it yields CASSLGTSNEQFF.

A note on this clone: It may be a read error: a sequence one base away is much more abundant. The chain carries TRBV5-6 and TRBJ2-5; TRBD1 or TRBD2 may be the D gene (6 bases each). Per the germline V gene, CDR1 is SGHDT and CDR2 is YYEEEE. CDR3 length: 15 residues. The CDR3 DNA reads TGTGCCAGCAGCTTTAGGGGGGCGCGTTCGGAGAACCAGTACTTC. Residues: CASSFRGARSENQYF.

In this sample, this clone turned up many times. DNA of the CDR3: TGCAGCGTTGAAGGATGGAACACTGAAGCTTTCTTT. Encoded protein: CSVEGWNTEAFF. The chain couples TRBV29-1 to TRBJ1-1; D gene ambiguous. V gave up 1 base and J gave up 1 base, with 4 bases separating them. The V gene's germline CDR1 is SQVTM and CDR2 ANQGSEA. The CDR3 spans 12 residues. The variable domain in full, completed from reference TRBV29-1 and TRBJ1-1, reads SAVISQKPSRDICQRGTSLTIQCQVDSQVTMMFWYRQQPGQSLTLIATANQGSEATYESGFVIDKFPISRPNLTFSTLTVSNMSPEDSSIYLCSVEGWNTEAFFGQGTRLTVV.

There are many counts of this clone. V is TRBV2 and J is TRBJ2-3; maybe TRBD1 (6 bases). The germline CDR1 and CDR2 sequences are SNHLY and FYNNEI. The V gene lost 6 bases and the J gene lost 0 bases, with 13 bases spanning the gap. CDR3 length equals 15 residues. CDR3: CASSPGTTSTDTQYF. For the CDR3, the DNA is TGTGCCAGCAGCCCCGGGACAACTAGCACAGATACGCAGTATTTT.

This rearrangement joins TRBV7-9 to TRBJ2-7, with D hard to call. Trimming pared 5 bases from V and 5 bases from J, leaving 16 bases between. The CDR3 sequence is 14 residues long. Germline V gene sequence: CDR1 SEHNR, CDR2 FQNEAQ (reference sequence). The CDR3 reads CASSKAGLENEQYF. The CDR3, as DNA: TGTGCCAGCAGCAAGGCAGGCTTAGAAAACGAGCAGTACTTC.

Many counts were recorded for this clone. The genes are TRBV12-3 or TRBV12-4 and TRBJ2-1; 9 nucleotides align to TRBD2. This CDR3 is built from 15 residues. Trimming removed 6 bases from V and 0 bases from J; junction bases left unmatched: 3. CDR3 sequence (DNA): TGTGCCAGCAGCCGGACTAGCGACTCCTACAATGAGCAGTTCTTC. This translates into CASSRTSDSYNEQFF.

This clone was recorded many times. The gene calls are TRBV5-1 and TRBJ2-6; D is uncertain. Germline CDR1 and CDR2: SGHRS and YFSETQ. The germline V and J ends were trimmed by 0 bases and 4 bases, with 11 bases remaining between them. This CDR3 spans 16 amino acids. DNA for the CDR3: TGCGCCAGCAGCTTGGTCTGGGTAGGGGGGGCCAACGTCCTGACTTTC. This gives the protein CASSLVWVGGANVLTF.

V and J are TRBV28 and TRBJ2-2, with D perhaps TRBD1 (5 bases). Trimming removed 3 bases at V and 5 bases at J, with 10 bases between. Germline CDR1 is MDHEN and CDR2 is SYDVKM. This CDR3 contains 14 residues. The DNA for the CDR3 is TGTGCCAGCAGTTTTCAGGGTGGGACCGGGGAGCTGTTTTTT. It specifies CASSFQGGTGELFF.

This clone was seen once. The chain has TRBV11-2 and TRBJ1-5; D uncertain. CDR1 is SGHAT and CDR2 is FQNNGV in the germline V gene. The CDR3 has 15 residues. V was clipped by 0 bases and J by 3 bases, with 9 bases between them. The CDR3: CASSLEPAANQPQHF. The CDR3 DNA is TGTGCCAGCAGCTTAGAACCAGCGGCCAATCAGCCCCAGCATTTT.

This clone has more than one count but fewer than ten. In DNA, the CDR3 is TGCAGTGCTAGACAGGGTGAAGAGACCCAGTACTTC. Amino acid sequence: CSARQGEETQYF. The chain links TRBV20-1 to TRBJ2-5, with a weak D call TRBD1 (5 bases). The germline CDR1 and CDR2 sequences are DFQATT and SNEGSKA (reference sequence). V was trimmed by 2 bases and J by 3 bases, leaving 7 bases between them. This CDR3 has 12 residues.

This chain links TRBV2 with TRBJ2-7, with TRBD1 identical over 8 bases. V lost 6 bases, J lost 3 bases, and 4 bases stayed unmatched. There are 13 residues in the CDR3. Germline values: CDR1 SNHLY, CDR2 FYNNEI. The CDR3 loop is CASSTGTGYEQYF. The CDR3 DNA sequence: TGTGCCAGCAGCACCGGGACAGGCTACGAGCAGTACTTC.

The chain has TRBV18 and TRBJ1-1; D is unclear. CDR3 length: 13 amino acids. Trimming took off 3 bases at V and 3 bases at J, with 8 bases between the two ends. Per germline, CDR1 KGHSH and CDR2 LQKENI. CDR3 DNA: TGTGCCAGCTCACCTGGGATTGACACTGAAGCTTTCTTT. This encodes CASSPGIDTEAFF.